This entry lists 28 T cell receptor beta chains sequenced from one sample in a study of blood T cell repertoires in COVID-19. Some clones are missing from TCRdb's copy, which holds only in-frame ones; the method was immunoSEQ multiplex PCR. This sample yields about 110,000 clones, of which about two thirds are seen a single time; 0.75% to 1% belongs to the top ten. Sequencing was carried out using peripheral blood. The source of these receptors is a human donor with acute or convalescent COVID-19. The donor label of this sample is uncertain.

The V call is TRBV30, the J call TRBJ2-1; 7 bases agree with TRBD1. V lost 5 bases to trimming and J lost 4 bases; unmatched junction nucleotides: 5. The CDR3 spans 13 residues. Germline CDR1 is GTSNPN and CDR2 is SVGIG (reference sequence). The chain's CDR3 is CAWGRGQYNEQFF. CDR3 coding DNA: TGTGCCTGGGGTCGGGGACAGTACAATGAGCAGTTCTTC.

The rearrangement uses TRBV3-1 (or the pseudogene TRBV3-2) and TRBJ2-2; 7 positions match TRBD1. Germline loops: CDR1 LGHDT, CDR2 YNNKEL (reference sequence). V trimming: 3 bases; J trimming: 5 bases; junction bases outside the gene matches: 6. There are 15 residues in the CDR3. CDR3 residues: CASSQMRQGTGELFF. In DNA, the CDR3 is TGTGCCAGCAGCCAGATGCGACAGGGAACCGGGGAGCTGTTTTTT.

The chain is built from TRBV18 and TRBJ1-5; D is ambiguous. V gave up 3 bases and J gave up 2 bases, with 5 bases separating them. This CDR3 region has 13 residues. Per the germline V gene, CDR1 is KGHSH and CDR2 is LQKENI. The chain's CDR3 is CASSPGGNQPQHF. Here the CDR3 DNA reads TGTGCCAGCTCACCTGGAGGCAATCAGCCCCAGCATTTT. The full variable domain, completed using reference TRBV18 and TRBJ1-5, is NAGVMQNPRHLVRRRGQEARLRCSPMKGHSHVYWYRQLPEEGLKFMVYLQKENIIDESGMPKERFSAEFPKEGPSILRIQQVVRGDSAAYFCASSPGGNQPQHFGDGTRLSIL.

The chain couples TRBV3-1 (or the pseudogene TRBV3-2) to TRBJ1-1; D unclear. V was shortened by 6 bases and J by 9 bases, with 14 bases between the two germline ends. Per germline, CDR1 LGHDT and CDR2 YNNKEL (reference sequence). The CDR3 totals 12 residues. The CDR3 sequence is CASRYLSGKAFF. In DNA, the CDR3 is TGTGCCAGCAGGTATCTCTCGGGGAAAGCTTTCTTT.

The V call is TRBV6-6, the J call TRBJ1-2, with 8 bases matching TRBD1. The CDR3 contains 14 residues. The V segment lost 6 bases and the J segment 6 bases; nucleotides outside the gene matches: 9. Germline V lookup: CDR1 MNHNY, CDR2 SVGAGI (reference sequence). The chain's CDR3 is CASRPGQARDGYTF. CDR3 bases: TGTGCCAGCAGGCCGGGACAGGCGCGTGATGGCTACACCTTC.

The chain recombines TRBV19 with TRBJ1-1; 8 bases agree with TRBD1. The CDR3 is 12 amino acids. Germline CDR1 reads LNHDA; CDR2 reads SQIVND (reference sequence). V was clipped by 8 bases and J by 4 bases; unmatched bases: 3. CDR3 residues: CASRTGGTEAFF. CDR3 nucleotides: TGTGCCAGTCGAACAGGGGGCACTGAAGCTTTCTTT.

This chain connects TRBV6-5 to TRBJ2-1; D unresolved. V gave up 6 bases and J gave up 6 bases, with 6 bases separating them. Germline V gives CDR1 MNHEY, CDR2 SVGAGI. The CDR3 is made up of 11 amino acids. CDR3: CASSLFNEQFF. The CDR3 nucleotides read TGTGCCAGCAGCTTATTCAATGAGCAGTTCTTC.

The chain carries TRBV5-5 and TRBJ2-2, with TRBD1 matching 7 bases. Germline loops: CDR1 SGHKS, CDR2 YYEKEE (reference sequence). The CDR3 length is 16 residues. V lost 0 bases and J lost 4; bases outside the gene matches: 6. CDR3: CASSLGTGTFTGELFF. In DNA form, the CDR3 reads TGTGCCAGCAGCTTGGGGACAGGTACTTTCACCGGGGAGCTGTTTTTT.

V usage is TRBV5-6 and J usage is TRBJ1-1, with 7 nucleotides matching TRBD1. Trimming cost V 5 bases and J 0 bases; bases outside gene matches: 10. Germline values: CDR1 SGHDT, CDR2 YYEEEE. There are 16 residues in the CDR3. The CDR3 bases are TGTGCCAGCAGTCCGGCGCCGGGACAGATGAACACTGAAGCTTTCTTT. Protein: CASSPAPGQMNTEAFF.

This chain uses TRBV27 with TRBJ1-1, with a tentative D call TRBD1 (6 bases). Germline V CDR1 and CDR2: MNHEY, SMNVEV (reference sequence). The CDR3 runs to 13 residues. Trimming took 6 bases from V and 4 from J, leaving 12 bases between them. CDR3 nucleotide sequence: TGTGCCAGCAGCCCACAGGGTACCACTGAAGCTTTCTTT. The encoded protein is CASSPQGTTEAFF.

The V gene is TRBV3-1 (or the pseudogene TRBV3-2), the J gene TRBJ2-5; 7 bases line up with TRBD1. V lost 4 bases, J lost 4 bases, and 6 bases stayed unmatched. The CDR3 sequence is 14 residues long. From germline, CDR1 is LGHDT and CDR2 YNNKEL (reference sequence). The chain's CDR3 is CASSPRGGVETQYF. The CDR3 nucleotides read TGTGCCAGCAGCCCACGAGGGGGCGTAGAGACCCAGTACTTC.

J is TRBJ1-2 and V is TRBV5-1; possible D gene TRBD1, 5 bases. CDR1 is SGHRS, CDR2 YFSETQ, per germline. V gave up 0 bases and J gave up 8 bases, with 11 bases separating them. The CDR3 consists of 13 residues. The CDR3 loop reads CASSLVGAQGYTF. For the CDR3, the DNA is TGCGCCAGCAGCTTGGTAGGGGCTCAAGGCTACACCTTC.

The V and J genes are TRBV9 and TRBJ1-1; no clear D. The CDR3 loop spans 14 amino acids. CDR1 SGDLS and CDR2 YYNGEE come from the germline V gene. The V end was cut by 4 bases, the J end by 0 bases, with 10 bases between. The CDR3 region is CASSPRGMNTEAFF. DNA of the CDR3: TGTGCCAGCAGCCCCCGAGGCATGAACACTGAAGCTTTCTTT.

The rearrangement joins TRBV24-1 to TRBJ2-2; D may be TRBD1 (5 bases). The germline CDR1 and CDR2 sequences are KGHDR and SFDVKD. V lost 9 bases to trimming and J lost 1 base, with 11 bases between them. CDR3 length: 14 amino acids. CDR3 amino acids: CATHSGMNTGELFF. The CDR3 region has the DNA TGTGCCACCCATTCAGGGATGAACACCGGGGAGCTGTTTTTT.

The V call is TRBV20-1, the J call TRBJ1-1, with D maybe TRBD1 (5 bases). Deletions cut 3 bases from V and 5 bases from J, with 7 bases between. Germline V gives CDR1 DFQATT, CDR2 SNEGSKA (reference sequence). The CDR3 loop spans 11 amino acids. The CDR3 reads CSASRQTEAFF. The CDR3 nucleotides are TGCAGTGCTAGTCGACAGACTGAAGCTTTCTTT.

This clone was seen more than once but under ten times. The V gene is TRBV6-5, the J gene TRBJ2-5, with 12 bases matching TRBD2. This CDR3 region has 14 residues. In germline, CDR1 is MNHEY, CDR2 SVGAGI. V lost 6 bases to trimming and J lost 7 bases; unmatched junction nucleotides: 6. The CDR3 DNA is TGTGCCAGCAGCAATCCGGGACTAGCGGGGACCCAGTACTTC. It specifies CASSNPGLAGTQYF.

This rearrangement joins TRBV30 to TRBJ2-7; D might be TRBD2 (5 bases). Germline CDR1 is GTSNPN and CDR2 is SVGIG (reference sequence). V shed 2 bases and J shed 4 bases, with 15 bases lying between them. CDR3 size: 14 residues. The CDR3 is CAWSLRGPAYEQYF. CDR3 bases: TGTGCCTGGAGTTTACGGGGTCCCGCTTACGAGCAGTACTTC.

The chain combines TRBV2 with TRBJ2-5; no firm D call. The CDR3 has 12 amino acids. Germline CDR1 is SNHLY and CDR2 is FYNNEI. The germline V and J ends were trimmed by 6 bases and 5 bases, with 10 bases remaining between them. The CDR3 DNA is TGTGCCAGCAGCTGGGCCCTGGAGACCCAGTACTTC. The encoded protein is CASSWALETQYF.

This clone showed up just once. The chain uses TRBV7-2 and TRBJ2-1; TRBD2 aligns across 8 bases. Trimming took 1 base from V and 6 from J; bases not matched to a gene: 5. Germline V gives CDR1 SGHTA, CDR2 FQGNSA. The CDR3 sequence is 15 residues long. Here the CDR3 reads CASSLDRGGFNEQFF. CDR3 sequence (DNA): TGTGCCAGCAGCTTAGACCGGGGGGGCTTCAATGAGCAGTTCTTC.

V is TRBV18 and J is TRBJ1-2; tentatively, D is TRBD1 (5 bases). The CDR3 has 15 amino acids. Deletions cut 1 base from V and 4 bases from J, with 13 bases between. Germline V gives CDR1 KGHSH, CDR2 LQKENI. As DNA, the CDR3 is TGTGCCAGCTCACCACTCCAGACAGAAGGCTATGGCTACACCTTC. Translation gives CASSPLQTEGYGYTF.

This rearrangement joins TRBV18 to TRBJ1-3; D might be TRBD1 (5 bases). The CDR3 extends over 16 amino acids. V lost 7 bases and J lost 0, with 16 bases in between. In germline, CDR1 is KGHSH, CDR2 LQKENI. CDR3 in amino acids: CASYPTGGASGNTIYF. CDR3 DNA: TGTGCCAGCTATCCCACCGGAGGGGCCTCTGGAAACACCATATATTTT.

The chain has TRBV12-3 or TRBV12-4 and TRBJ1-2, with a tentative D call TRBD1 (6 bases). CDR3 length equals 12 residues. V lost 6 bases, J lost 5 bases, and 10 bases lay in between. The CDR3 DNA is TGTGCCAGCAGCCAGGGGTGGTATGGCTACACCTTC. Its translation is CASSQGWYGYTF.

This clone has more than one count but fewer than ten. This chain uses TRBV18 with TRBJ1-4; TRBD1 is a possible D gene (6 bases). The CDR3 has 15 amino acids. Germline V gene lookup returns CDR1 KGHSH and CDR2 LQKENI. Trimming took off 3 bases at V and 3 bases at J, with 11 bases between the two ends. CDR3 in DNA: TGTGCCAGCTCACCTTGGGACACCTCTAATGAAAAACTGTTTTTT. Translated, it gives CASSPWDTSNEKLFF.

The rearrangement joins TRBV6-6 to TRBJ2-1, with 9 bases that match TRBD2. V lost 4 bases and J lost 7; bases outside the gene matches: 5. Germline loops: CDR1 MNHNY, CDR2 SVGAGI (reference sequence). This CDR3 is built from 14 residues. The CDR3 DNA follows: TGTGCCAGCAGTTGGGGGACTAGCAAGAATGAGCAGTTCTTC. It specifies CASSWGTSKNEQFF.

This clone came up a few times. V and J are TRBV5-1 and TRBJ2-7, with TRBD1 matching 10 bases. The CDR3 is 14 amino acids. The germline V gene has CDR1 SGHRS and CDR2 YFSETQ. The trim removed 4 bases at V and 2 bases at J, leaving 3 bases unmatched. CDR3 nucleotide sequence: TGCGCCAGCAGCGCCGGGACAGGGGCCTACGAGCAGTACGTC. This encodes CASSAGTGAYEQYV.

This clone was picked up a small number of times. The chain combines TRBV10-2 with TRBJ2-3; D is ambiguous. Trimming shortened V by 4 bases and J by 6 bases, and 5 bases separated the two germline ends. The CDR3 is 11 residues long. From germline, CDR1 is WSHSY and CDR2 SAAADI. The DNA of the CDR3 is TGCGCCAGCAGTGCCCGGGATACGCAGTATTTT. Residues: CASSARDTQYF.

In DNA, the CDR3 is TGCAGCGTACGGAATAGCGGGGGGCGCAATGAGCAGTTCTTC. Its protein product is CSVRNSGGRNEQFF. The rearrangement links TRBV29-1 to TRBJ2-1; 10 bases fit TRBD2. Germline V CDR1 and CDR2: SQVTM, ANQGSEA. The ends lost 6 bases at V and 6 bases at J; junction bases unmatched: 8. The CDR3 runs to 14 residues.

This clone has a handful of counts. V gene TRBV3-1 (or the pseudogene TRBV3-2) combines with J gene TRBJ2-5, with D possibly TRBD1 on 6 matching bases. The V end lost 0 bases, the J end lost 5 bases, and 16 bases lay between the germline ends. Germline V gene data show CDR1 as LGHDT and CDR2 as YNNKEL (reference sequence). The CDR3 loop spans 16 amino acids. The CDR3 coding sequence is TGTGCCAGCAGCCAAGACGGATCCAGGGGAGAGGAGACCCAGTACTTC. This translates into CASSQDGSRGEETQYF.